This T cell receptor (beta chain) stems from a study of STAT5B mutations in CD4+ large granular lymphocyte leukemia. As concerns this clone: Its antigen is unknown.

Study conclusions and caveats: Without putative leukemic clones, patient CD4-sorted repertoires remained more clonal than healthy CD4+ repertoires. Main leukemic clonotypes were patient-specific, but roughly 25% appeared at low frequency elsewhere.

Sequencing used immunoSEQ multiplex PCR; TCRdb keeps in-frame clones, though not all of them. The repertoire has more than 40,000 clones, roughly 84% of them found once; the top ten carry about 0.35%. This clonotype was sampled from a human donor in good health. The sample was CD4+ T cells from blood buffy coats.

CDR3 sequence: CATLFGTSGGYEQYF. The CDR3 nucleotides are TGCGCCACCCTTTTTGGGACTAGCGGGGGCTACGAGCAGTACTTC. V gene TRBV10-2 combines with J gene TRBJ2-5; 14 nucleotides align to TRBD2. The J call may be faulty, since TRBJ2-7 better matches the DNA end. The CDR3 runs to 15 residues. The germline V gene encodes CDR1 WSHSY and CDR2 SAAADI.